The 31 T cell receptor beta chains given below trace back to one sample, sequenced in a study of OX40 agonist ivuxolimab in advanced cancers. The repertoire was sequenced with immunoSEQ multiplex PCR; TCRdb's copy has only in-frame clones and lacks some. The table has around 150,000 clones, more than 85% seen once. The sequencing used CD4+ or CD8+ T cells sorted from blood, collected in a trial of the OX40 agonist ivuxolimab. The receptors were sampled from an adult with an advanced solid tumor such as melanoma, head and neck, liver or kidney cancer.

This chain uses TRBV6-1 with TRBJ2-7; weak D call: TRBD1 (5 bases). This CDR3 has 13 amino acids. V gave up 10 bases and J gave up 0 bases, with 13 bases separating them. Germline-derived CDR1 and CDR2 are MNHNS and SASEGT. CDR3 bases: TGTGCCACCCCTGGGGCGGTCTCCTACGAGCAGTACTTC. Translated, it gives CATPGAVSYEQYF.

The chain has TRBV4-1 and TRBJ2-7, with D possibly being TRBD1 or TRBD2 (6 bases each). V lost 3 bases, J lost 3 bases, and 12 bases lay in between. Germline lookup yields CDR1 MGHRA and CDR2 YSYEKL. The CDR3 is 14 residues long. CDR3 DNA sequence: TGCGCCAGCAGCCAGCGGGGACAAGTCTACGAGCAGTACTTC. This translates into CASSQRGQVYEQYF.

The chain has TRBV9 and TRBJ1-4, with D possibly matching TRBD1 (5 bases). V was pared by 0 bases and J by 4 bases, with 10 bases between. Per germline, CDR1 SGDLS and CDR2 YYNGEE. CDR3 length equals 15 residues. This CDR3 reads CASSVARGVNEKLFF. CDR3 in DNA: TGTGCCAGCAGCGTAGCACGGGGGGTTAATGAAAAACTGTTTTTT.

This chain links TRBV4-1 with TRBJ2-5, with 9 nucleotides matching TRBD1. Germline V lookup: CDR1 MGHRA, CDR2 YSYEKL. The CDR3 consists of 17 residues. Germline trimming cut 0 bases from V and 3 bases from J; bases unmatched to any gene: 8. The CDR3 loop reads CASSQDWGQGRKETQYF. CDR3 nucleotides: TGCGCCAGCAGCCAAGATTGGGGACAGGGAAGGAAAGAGACCCAGTACTTC.

This CDR3 reads CASSFIDTQYF. The CDR3 bases are TGTGCCAGCAGTTTCATAGATACGCAGTATTTT. This chain uses TRBV6-5 with TRBJ2-3; D unclear. V lost 4 bases and J 5 bases, leaving 4 bases between the germline ends. The CDR3 loop spans 11 amino acids. The germline gives CDR1 MNHEY, CDR2 SVGAGI.

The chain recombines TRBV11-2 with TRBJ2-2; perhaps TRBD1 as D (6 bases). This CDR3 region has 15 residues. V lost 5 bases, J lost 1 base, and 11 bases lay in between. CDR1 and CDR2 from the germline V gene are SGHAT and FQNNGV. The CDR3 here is CASSPGQLNTGELFF. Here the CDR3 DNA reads TGTGCCAGCAGCCCCGGACAGTTGAACACCGGGGAGCTGTTTTTT.

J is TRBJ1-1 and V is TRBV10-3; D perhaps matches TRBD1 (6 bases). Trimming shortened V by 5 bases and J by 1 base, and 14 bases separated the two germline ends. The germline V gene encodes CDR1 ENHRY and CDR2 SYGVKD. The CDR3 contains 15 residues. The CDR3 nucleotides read TGTGCCATCAGTCAGACAGGCGTGGGGAACACTGAAGCTTTCTTT. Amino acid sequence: CAISQTGVGNTEAFF.

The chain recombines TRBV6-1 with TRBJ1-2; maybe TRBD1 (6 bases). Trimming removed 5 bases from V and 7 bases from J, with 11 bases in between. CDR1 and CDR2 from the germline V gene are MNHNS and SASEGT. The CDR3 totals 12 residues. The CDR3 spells CASSNSGAGYTF. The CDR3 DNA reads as TGTGCCAGCAGTAACTCAGGGGCTGGCTACACCTTC.

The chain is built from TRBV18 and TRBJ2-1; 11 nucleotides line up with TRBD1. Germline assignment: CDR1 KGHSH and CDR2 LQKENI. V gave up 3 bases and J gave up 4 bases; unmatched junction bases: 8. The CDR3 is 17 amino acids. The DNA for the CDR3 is TGTGCCAGCTCACCGATCGGGACAGGGGGAGTGTACAATGAGCAGTTCTTC. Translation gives CASSPIGTGGVYNEQFF.

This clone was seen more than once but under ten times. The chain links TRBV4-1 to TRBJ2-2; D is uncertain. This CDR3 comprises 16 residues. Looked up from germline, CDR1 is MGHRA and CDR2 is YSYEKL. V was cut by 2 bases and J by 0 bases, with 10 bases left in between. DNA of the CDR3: TGCGCCAGCAGCCAAAGGGCGGCAGCGAACACCGGGGAGCTGTTTTTT. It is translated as CASSQRAAANTGELFF.

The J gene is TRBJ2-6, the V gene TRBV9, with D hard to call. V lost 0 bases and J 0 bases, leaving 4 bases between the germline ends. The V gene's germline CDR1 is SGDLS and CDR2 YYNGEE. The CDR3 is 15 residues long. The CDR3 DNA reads TGTGCCAGCAGCGTAGGAAACTCTGGGGCCAACGTCCTGACTTTC. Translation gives CASSVGNSGANVLTF.

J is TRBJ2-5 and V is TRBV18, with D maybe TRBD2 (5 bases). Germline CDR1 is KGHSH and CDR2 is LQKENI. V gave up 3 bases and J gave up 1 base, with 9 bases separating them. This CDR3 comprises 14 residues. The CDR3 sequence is CASSPSRAQETQYF. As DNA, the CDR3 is TGTGCCAGCTCACCCTCGAGGGCCCAAGAGACCCAGTACTTC. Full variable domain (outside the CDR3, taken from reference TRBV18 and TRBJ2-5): NAGVMQNPRHLVRRRGQEARLRCSPMKGHSHVYWYRQLPEEGLKFMVYLQKENIIDESGMPKERFSAEFPKEGPSILRIQQVVRGDSAAYFCASSPSRAQETQYFGPGTRLLVL.

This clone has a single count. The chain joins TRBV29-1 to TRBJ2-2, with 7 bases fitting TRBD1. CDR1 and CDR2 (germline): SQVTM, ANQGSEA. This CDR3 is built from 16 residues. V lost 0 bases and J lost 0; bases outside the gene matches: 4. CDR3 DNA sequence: TGCAGCGTTGAAGACTACAGGGGACCGAACACCGGGGAGCTGTTTTTT. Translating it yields CSVEDYRGPNTGELFF.

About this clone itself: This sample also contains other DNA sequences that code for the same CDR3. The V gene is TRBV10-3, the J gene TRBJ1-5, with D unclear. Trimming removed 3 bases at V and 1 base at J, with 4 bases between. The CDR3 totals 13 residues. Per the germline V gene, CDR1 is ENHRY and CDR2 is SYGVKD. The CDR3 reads CAISDRSNQPQHF. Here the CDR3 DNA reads TGTGCCATCAGTGATCGGAGCAATCAGCCCCAGCATTTT.

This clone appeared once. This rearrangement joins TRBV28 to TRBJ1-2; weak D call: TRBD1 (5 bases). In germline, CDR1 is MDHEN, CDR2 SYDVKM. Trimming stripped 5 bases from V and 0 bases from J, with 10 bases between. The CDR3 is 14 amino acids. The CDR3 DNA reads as TGTGCCAGCAGTCCCCCAGGGACTAACTATGGCTACACCTTC. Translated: CASSPPGTNYGYTF.

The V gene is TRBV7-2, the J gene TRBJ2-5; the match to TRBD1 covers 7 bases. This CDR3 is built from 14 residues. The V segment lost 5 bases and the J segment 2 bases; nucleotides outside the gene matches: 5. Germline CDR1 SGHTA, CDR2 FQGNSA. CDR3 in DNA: TGTGCCAGCAGCGCACACAGGGGACAAGAGACCCAGTACTTC. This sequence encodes CASSAHRGQETQYF.

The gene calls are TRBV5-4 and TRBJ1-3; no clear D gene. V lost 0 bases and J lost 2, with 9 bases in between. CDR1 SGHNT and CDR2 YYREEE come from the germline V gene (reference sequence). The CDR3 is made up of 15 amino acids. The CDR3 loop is CASSLGVLTGNTIYF. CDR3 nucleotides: TGTGCCAGCAGCTTGGGTGTCCTGACTGGAAACACCATATATTTT. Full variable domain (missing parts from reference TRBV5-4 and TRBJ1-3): ETGVTQSPTHLIKTRGQQVTLRCSSQSGHNTVSWYQQALGQGPQFIFQYYREEENGRGNFPPRFSGLQFPNYSSELNVNALELDDSALYLCASSLGVLTGNTIYFGEGSWLTVV.

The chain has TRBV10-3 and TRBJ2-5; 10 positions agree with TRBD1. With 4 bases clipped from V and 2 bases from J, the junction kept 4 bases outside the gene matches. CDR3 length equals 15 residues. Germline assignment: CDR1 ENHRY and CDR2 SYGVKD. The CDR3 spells CAISVGQGDQETQYF. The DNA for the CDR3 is TGTGCCATCAGTGTCGGACAGGGGGATCAAGAGACCCAGTACTTC.

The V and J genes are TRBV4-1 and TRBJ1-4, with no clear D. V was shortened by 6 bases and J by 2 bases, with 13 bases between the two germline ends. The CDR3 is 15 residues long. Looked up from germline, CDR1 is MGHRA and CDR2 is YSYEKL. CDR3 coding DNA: TGCGCCAGCAGTCCATCCAGACTTACTAATGAAAAACTGTTTTTT. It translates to CASSPSRLTNEKLFF.

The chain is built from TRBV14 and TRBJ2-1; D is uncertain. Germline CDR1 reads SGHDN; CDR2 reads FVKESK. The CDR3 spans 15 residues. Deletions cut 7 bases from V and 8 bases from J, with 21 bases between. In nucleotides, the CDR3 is TGTGCCAGCACGAGTAGAGCCCAATGGGTGGATGAGCAGTTCTTC. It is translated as CASTSRAQWVDEQFF.

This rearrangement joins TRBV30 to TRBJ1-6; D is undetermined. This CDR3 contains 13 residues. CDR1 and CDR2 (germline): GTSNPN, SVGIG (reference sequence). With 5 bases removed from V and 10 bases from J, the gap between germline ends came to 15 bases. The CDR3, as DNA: TGTGCCTGGGGCTTCGGCGCAGGATCACCCCTCCACTTT. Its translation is CAWGFGAGSPLHF.

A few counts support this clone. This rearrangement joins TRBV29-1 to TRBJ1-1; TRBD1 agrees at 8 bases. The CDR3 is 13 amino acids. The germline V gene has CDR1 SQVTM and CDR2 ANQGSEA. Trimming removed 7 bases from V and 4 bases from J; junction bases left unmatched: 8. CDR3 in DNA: TGCAGCGGCCTACAGGGGGTCGCCACTGAAGCTTTCTTT. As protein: CSGLQGVATEAFF. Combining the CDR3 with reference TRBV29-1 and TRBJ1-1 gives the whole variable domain SAVISQKPSRDICQRGTSLTIQCQVDSQVTMMFWYRQQPGQSLTLIATANQGSEATYESGFVIDKFPISRPNLTFSTLTVSNMSPEDSSIYLCSGLQGVATEAFFGQGTRLTVV.

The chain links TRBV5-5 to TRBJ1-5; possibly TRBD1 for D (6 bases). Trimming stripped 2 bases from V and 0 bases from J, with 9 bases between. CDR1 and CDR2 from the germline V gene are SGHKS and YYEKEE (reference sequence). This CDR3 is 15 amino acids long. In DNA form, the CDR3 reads TGTGCCAGCAGCTTACAGGGTTATAGCAATCAGCCCCAGCATTTT. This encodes CASSLQGYSNQPQHF. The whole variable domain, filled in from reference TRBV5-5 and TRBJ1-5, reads DAGVTQSPTHLIKTRGQQVTLRCSPISGHKSVSWYQQVLGQGPQFIFQYYEKEERGRGNFPDRFSARQFPNYSSELNVNALLLGDSALYLCASSLQGYSNQPQHFGDGTRLSIL.

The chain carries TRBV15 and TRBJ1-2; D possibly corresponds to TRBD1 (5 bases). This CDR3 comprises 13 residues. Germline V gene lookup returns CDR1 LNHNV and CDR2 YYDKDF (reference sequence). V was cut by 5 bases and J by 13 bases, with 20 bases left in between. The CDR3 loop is CATSFRPGDRPTF. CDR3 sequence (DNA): TGTGCCACCAGCTTCAGACCTGGGGACCGTCCCACCTTC.

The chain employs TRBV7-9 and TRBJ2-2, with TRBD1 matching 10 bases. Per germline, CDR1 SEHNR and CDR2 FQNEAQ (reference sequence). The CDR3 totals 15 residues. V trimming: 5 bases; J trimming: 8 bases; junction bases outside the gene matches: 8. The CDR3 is CASSLRDRGSGELFF. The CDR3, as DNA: TGTGCCAGCAGCCTCCGGGACAGGGGATCAGGGGAGCTGTTTTTT.

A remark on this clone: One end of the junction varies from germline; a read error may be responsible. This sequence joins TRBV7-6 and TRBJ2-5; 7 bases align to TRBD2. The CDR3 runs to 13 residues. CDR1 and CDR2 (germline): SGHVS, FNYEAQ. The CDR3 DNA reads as TGTGCCAGCAGCCTAGCGGTTCAAGAGACCCAGTACTTC. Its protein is CASSLAVQETQYF.

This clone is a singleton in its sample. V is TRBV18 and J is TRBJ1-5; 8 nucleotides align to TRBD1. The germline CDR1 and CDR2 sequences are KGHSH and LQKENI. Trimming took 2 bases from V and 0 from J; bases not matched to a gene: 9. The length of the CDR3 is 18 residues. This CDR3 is CASSPRGQDRYSNQPQHF. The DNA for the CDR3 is TGTGCCAGCTCACCAAGGGGACAGGACCGTTATAGCAATCAGCCCCAGCATTTT. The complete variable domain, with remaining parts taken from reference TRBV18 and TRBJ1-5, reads NAGVMQNPRHLVRRRGQEARLRCSPMKGHSHVYWYRQLPEEGLKFMVYLQKENIIDESGMPKERFSAEFPKEGPSILRIQQVVRGDSAAYFCASSPRGQDRYSNQPQHFGDGTRLSIL.

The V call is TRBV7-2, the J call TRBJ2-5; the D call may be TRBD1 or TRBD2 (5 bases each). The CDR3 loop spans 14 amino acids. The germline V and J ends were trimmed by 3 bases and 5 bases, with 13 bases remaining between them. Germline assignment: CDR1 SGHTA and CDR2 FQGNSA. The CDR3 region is CASSFYEGLETQYF. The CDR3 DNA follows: TGTGCCAGCAGCTTTTACGAGGGGTTGGAGACCCAGTACTTC.

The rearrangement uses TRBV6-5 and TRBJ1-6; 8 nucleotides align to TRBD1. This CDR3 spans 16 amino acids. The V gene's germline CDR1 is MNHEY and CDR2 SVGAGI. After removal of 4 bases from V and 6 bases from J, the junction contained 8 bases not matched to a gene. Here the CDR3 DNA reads TGTGCCAGCAGTTCCCCCTCGACAGGGGTTAATTCACCCCTCCACTTT. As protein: CASSSPSTGVNSPLHF.

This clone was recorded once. The CDR3 coding sequence is TGTGCCAGCTCGGACAGGGACAACTATGGCTACACCTTC. Its translation: CASSDRDNYGYTF. This sequence joins TRBV19 and TRBJ1-2; TRBD1 agrees at 8 bases. Losses at the gene ends were 9 bases for V and 2 bases for J; bases not matched to a gene: 5. CDR1 is LNHDA, CDR2 SQIVND, per germline (reference sequence). The length of the CDR3 is 13 residues.

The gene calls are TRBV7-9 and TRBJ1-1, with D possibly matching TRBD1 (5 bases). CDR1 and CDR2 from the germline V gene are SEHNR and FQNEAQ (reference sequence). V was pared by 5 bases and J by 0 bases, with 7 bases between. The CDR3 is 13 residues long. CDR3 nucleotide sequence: TGTGCCAGCAGCCGGACACTGAACACTGAAGCTTTCTTT. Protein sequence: CASSRTLNTEAFF.